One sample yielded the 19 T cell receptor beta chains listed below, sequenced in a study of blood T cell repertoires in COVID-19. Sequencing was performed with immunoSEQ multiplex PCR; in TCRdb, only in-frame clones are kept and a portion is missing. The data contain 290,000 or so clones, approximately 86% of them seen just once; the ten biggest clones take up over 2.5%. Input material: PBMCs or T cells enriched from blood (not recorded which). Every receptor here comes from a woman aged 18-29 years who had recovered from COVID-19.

CDR3 sequence: CASSLASHTEAFF. The CDR3 region has the DNA TGTGCCAGCAGCTTAGCGAGTCACACTGAAGCTTTCTTT. This rearrangement joins TRBV7-2 to TRBJ1-1, with unresolved D. The germline V and J ends were trimmed by 0 bases and 3 bases, with 5 bases remaining between them. This CDR3 has 13 residues. In germline, CDR1 is SGHTA, CDR2 FQGNSA.

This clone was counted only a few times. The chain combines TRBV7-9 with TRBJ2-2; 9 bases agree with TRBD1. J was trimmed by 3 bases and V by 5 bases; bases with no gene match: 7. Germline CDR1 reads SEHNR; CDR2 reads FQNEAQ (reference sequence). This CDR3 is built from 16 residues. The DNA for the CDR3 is TGTGCCAGCAGCCTCCGGACAGGGGCCTACACCGGGGAGCTGTTTTTT. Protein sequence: CASSLRTGAYTGELFF.

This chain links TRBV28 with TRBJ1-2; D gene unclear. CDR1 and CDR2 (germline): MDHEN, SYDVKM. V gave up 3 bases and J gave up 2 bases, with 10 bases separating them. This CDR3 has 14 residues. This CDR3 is CASSFGNSNYGYTF. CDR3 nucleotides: TGTGCCAGCAGTTTCGGTAATTCCAACTATGGCTACACCTTC.

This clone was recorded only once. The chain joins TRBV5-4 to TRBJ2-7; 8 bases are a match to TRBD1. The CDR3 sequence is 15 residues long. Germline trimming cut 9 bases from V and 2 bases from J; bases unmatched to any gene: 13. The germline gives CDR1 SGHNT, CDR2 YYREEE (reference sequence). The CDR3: CATSSQGAGPYEQYF. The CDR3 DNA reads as TGTGCCACTTCCTCCCAGGGGGCTGGCCCCTACGAGCAGTACTTC.

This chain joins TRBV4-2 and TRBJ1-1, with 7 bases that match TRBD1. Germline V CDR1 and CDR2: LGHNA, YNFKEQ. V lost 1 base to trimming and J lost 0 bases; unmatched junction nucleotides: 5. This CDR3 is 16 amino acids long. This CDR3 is CASSQVTGTVNTEAFF. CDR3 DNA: TGTGCCAGCAGCCAAGTAACCGGGACAGTGAACACTGAAGCTTTCTTT.

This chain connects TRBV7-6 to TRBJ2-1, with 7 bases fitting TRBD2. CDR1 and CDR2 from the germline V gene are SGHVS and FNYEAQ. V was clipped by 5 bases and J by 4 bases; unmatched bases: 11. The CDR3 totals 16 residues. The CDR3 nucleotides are TGTGCCAGCAGCAGACCAGATGGGGACTATTACAATGAGCAGTTCTTC. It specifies CASSRPDGDYYNEQFF.

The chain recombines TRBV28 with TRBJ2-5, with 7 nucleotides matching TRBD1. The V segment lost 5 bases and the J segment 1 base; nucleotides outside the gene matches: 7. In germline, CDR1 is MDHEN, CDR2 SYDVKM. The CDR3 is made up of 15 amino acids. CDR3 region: CASSPDRVRQETQYF. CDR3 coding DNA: TGTGCCAGCAGTCCTGACAGGGTACGCCAAGAGACCCAGTACTTC.

CDR3 nucleotide sequence: TGTGCCAGCAGTGGGAGGAGCCCCGTCTACGAGCAGTACTTC. Translated: CASSGRSPVYEQYF. This chain links TRBV25-1 with TRBJ2-7, with TRBD2 as a possible D gene (5 bases). Between the trimmed V and J ends, which lost 4 bases and 3 bases, there was a span of 13 bases. CDR1 is MGHDK and CDR2 is SYGVNS in the germline V gene. The CDR3 spans 14 residues.

The CDR3: CAWNDRGDSPLHF. The CDR3 DNA follows: TGTGCCTGGAACGACAGGGGGGATTCACCCCTCCACTTT. The gene calls are TRBV30 and TRBJ1-6, with 9 positions matching TRBD1. The length of the CDR3 is 13 residues. The germline V gene encodes CDR1 GTSNPN and CDR2 SVGIG (reference sequence). Germline trimming cut 4 bases from V and 8 bases from J; bases unmatched to any gene: 3.

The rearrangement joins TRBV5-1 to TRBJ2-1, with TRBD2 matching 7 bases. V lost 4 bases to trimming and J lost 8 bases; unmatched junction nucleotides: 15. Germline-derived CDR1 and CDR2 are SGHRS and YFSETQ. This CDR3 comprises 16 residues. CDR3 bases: TGCGCCAGCAGCGGGGTAGCGGGTTACCCCTCGGATGAGCAGTTCTTC. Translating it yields CASSGVAGYPSDEQFF.

CDR3 nucleotides: TGTGCCAGCAGTGTCAGAGACGCGGTTGTACAAGAGACCCAGTACTTC. Translating it yields CASSVRDAVVQETQYF. V is TRBV2 and J is TRBJ2-5; no definite D call. V was shortened by 4 bases and J by 2 bases, with 17 bases between the two germline ends. CDR1 is SNHLY and CDR2 is FYNNEI in the germline V gene. The CDR3 runs 16 residues.

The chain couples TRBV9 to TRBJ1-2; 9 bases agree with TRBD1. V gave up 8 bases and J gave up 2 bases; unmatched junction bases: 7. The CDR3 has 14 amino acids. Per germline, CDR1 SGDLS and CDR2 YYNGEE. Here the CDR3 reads CASLRQGDNYGYTF. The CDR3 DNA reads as TGTGCCAGTTTGAGACAGGGGGACAACTATGGCTACACCTTC.

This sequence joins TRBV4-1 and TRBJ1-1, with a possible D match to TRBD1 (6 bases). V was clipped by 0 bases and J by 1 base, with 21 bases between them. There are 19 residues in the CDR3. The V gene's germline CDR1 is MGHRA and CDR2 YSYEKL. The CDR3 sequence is CASSQDSQPPTGPNTEAFF. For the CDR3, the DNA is TGCGCCAGCAGCCAAGACTCACAACCCCCTACAGGGCCGAACACTGAAGCTTTCTTT.

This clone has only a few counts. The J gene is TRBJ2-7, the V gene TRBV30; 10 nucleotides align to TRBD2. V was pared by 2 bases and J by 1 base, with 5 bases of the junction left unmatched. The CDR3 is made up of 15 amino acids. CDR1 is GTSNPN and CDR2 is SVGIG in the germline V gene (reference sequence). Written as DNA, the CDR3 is TGTGCCTGGAGTCTCCAGACTAGCGGGTCCTACGAGCAGTACTTC. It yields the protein CAWSLQTSGSYEQYF.

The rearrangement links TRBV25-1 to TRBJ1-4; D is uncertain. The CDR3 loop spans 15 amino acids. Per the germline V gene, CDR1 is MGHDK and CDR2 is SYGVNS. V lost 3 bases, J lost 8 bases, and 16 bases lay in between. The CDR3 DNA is TGTGCCAGCAGTGAGGGTCGAGGTGTAGGCGAAAAACTGTTTTTT. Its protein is CASSEGRGVGEKLFF.

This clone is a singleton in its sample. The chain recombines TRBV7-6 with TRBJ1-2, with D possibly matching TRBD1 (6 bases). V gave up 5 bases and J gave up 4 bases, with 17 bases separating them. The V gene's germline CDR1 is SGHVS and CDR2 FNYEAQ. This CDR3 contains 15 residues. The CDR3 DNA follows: TGTGCCAGCAGCCTGGGGGTAGGGGGTGGCTATGGCTACACCTTC. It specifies CASSLGVGGGYGYTF.

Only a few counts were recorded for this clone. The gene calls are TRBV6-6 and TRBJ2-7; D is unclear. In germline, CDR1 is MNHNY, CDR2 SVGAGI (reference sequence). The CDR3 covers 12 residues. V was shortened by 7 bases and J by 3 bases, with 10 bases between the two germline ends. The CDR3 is CASTAGDYEQYF. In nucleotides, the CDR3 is TGTGCCAGCACCGCAGGTGACTACGAGCAGTACTTC.

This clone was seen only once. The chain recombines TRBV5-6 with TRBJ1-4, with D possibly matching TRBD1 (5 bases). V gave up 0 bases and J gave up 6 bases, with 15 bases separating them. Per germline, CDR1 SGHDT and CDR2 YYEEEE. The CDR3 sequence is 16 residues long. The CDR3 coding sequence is TGTGCCAGCAGCTTGGATCCAGGGCGGGGGTATGAAAAACTGTTTTTT. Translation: CASSLDPGRGYEKLFF.

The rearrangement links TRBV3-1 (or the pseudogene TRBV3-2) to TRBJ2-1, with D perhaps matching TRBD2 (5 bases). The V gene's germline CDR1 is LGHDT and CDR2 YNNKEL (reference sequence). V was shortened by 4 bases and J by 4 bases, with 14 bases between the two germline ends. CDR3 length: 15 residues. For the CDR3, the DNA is TGTGCCAGCAGCCTAGTGTCTAGCAGATACAATGAGCAGTTCTTC. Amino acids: CASSLVSSRYNEQFF.